The source of this T cell receptor (beta chain) is a study of cytomegalovirus exposure and HLA in healthy donors. From the roughly 110-subject validation cohort, which was separate from the roughly 610-subject first cohort, the donors were drawn. Clones were read by immunoSEQ multiplex PCR, and TCRdb kept only the in-frame ones, dropping some. Among fewer than 400,000 clones listed, approximately 85% were seen once. Sequenced sample: PBMCs. This clonotype was sampled from a man in his thirties or forties in good health and CMV-seronegative.

In DNA, the CDR3 is TGTGCCAGCACTCTGGACGGGAAACGGAACAATGAGCAGTTCTTC. This sequence encodes CASTLDGKRNNEQFF. This chain links TRBV6-6 with TRBJ2-1; possible D gene TRBD2, 5 bases. The CDR3 is 15 amino acids. Germline V gives CDR1 MNHNY, CDR2 SVGAGI (reference sequence). V was pared by 7 bases and J by 5 bases, with 18 bases between.